This T cell receptor (beta chain) was found in a study of T cell changes during pregnancy in multiple sclerosis. Per germline, CDR1 MGHRA and CDR2 YSYEKL. This CDR3 has 13 amino acids. V shed 8 bases and J shed 4 bases, with 14 bases lying between them. Some clones are missing from TCRdb's copy, which holds only in-frame ones; the method was immunoSEQ multiplex PCR. The table shows 75,000 to 80,000 clones, with 89% occurring only once. The clonotype originates from a female donor with multiple sclerosis, enrolled in a pregnancy study. The gene calls are TRBV4-1 and TRBJ1-1; D is ambiguous. The specimen was peripheral blood, collected before pregnancy. CDR3 bases: TGCGCCAGCGGACCCACCGGGGTCACTGAAGCTTTCTTT. It encodes CASGPTGVTEAFF.